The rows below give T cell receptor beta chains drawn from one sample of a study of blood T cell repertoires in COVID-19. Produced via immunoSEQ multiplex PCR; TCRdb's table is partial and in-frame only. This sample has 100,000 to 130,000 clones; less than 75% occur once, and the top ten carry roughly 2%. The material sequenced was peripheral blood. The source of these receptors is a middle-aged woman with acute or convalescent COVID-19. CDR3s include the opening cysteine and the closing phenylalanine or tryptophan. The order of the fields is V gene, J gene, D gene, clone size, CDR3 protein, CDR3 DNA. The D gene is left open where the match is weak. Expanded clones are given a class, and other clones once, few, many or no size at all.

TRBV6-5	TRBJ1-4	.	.	CASSRTASNEKLFF	TGTGCCAGCAGTAGGACAGCCTCCAATGAAAAACTGTTTTTT
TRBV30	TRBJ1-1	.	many	CAWSTTMNTEAFF	TGTGCCTGGAGTACAACCATGAACACTGAAGCTTTCTTT
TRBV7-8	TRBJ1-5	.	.	CASSPAVGHTGNQPQHF	TGTGCCAGCAGCCCAGCGGTGGGCCACACGGGCAATCAGCCCCAGCATTTT
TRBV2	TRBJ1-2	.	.	CASSAGESNYGYTF	TGTGCCAGCAGCGCCGGGGAGTCTAACTATGGCTACACCTTC
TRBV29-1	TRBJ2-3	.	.	CSVLPVVTDTQYF	TGCAGCGTCCTACCGGTAGTGACAGATACGCAGTATTTT
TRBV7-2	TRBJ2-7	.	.	CASSPRAWPGGSHEQYF	TGTGCCAGCAGCCCCCGAGCCTGGCCAGGGGGGAGCCACGAGCAGTACTTC
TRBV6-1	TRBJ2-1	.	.	CASSESFWGVQNNEQFF	TGTGCCAGCAGTGAAAGCTTCTGGGGGGTACAGAACAATGAGCAGTTCTTC
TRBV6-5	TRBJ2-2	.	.	CASSYNPAGAGELFF	TGTGCCAGCAGTTACAACCCCGCAGGGGCCGGGGAGCTGTTTTTT
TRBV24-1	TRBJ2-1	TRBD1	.	CATRTGLGDNEQFF	TGTGCCACCAGGACAGGGCTCGGCGACAATGAGCAGTTCTTC
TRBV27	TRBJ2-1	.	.	CASSSNNEQFF	TGTGCCAGCAGTTCCAACAATGAGCAGTTCTTC
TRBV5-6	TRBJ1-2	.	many	CASSSVFWGGEGYTF	TGTGCCAGCAGCTCAGTTTTCTGGGGAGGAGAAGGCTACACCTTC
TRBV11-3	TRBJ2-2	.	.	CASSLDPAGFLTGELFF	TGTGCCAGCAGCTTAGACCCCGCAGGGTTTTTGACCGGGGAGCTGTTTTTT
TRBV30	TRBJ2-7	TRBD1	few	CAWNPGGTGIYEQYF	TGTGCCTGGAATCCTGGGGGGACAGGGATTTACGAGCAGTACTTC
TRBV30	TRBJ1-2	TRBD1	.	CALGTGIYGYTF	TGTGCCCTTGGGACAGGGATTTATGGCTACACCTTC
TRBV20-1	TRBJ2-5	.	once	CSASVQETQYF	TGCAGTGCTAGCGTCCAAGAGACCCAGTACTTC
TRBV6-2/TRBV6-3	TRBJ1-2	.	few	CASSRPSGHGYTF	TGTGCCAGCAGTCGTCCTTCAGGGCATGGCTACACCTTC
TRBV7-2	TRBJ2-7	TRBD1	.	CASSDHRGSYEQYF	TGTGCCAGCAGTGACCACAGGGGGTCCTACGAGCAGTACTTC
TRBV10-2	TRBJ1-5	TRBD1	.	CASRGTGGEGNQPQHF	TGCGCCAGCAGAGGGACAGGGGGAGAGGGCAATCAGCCCCAGCATTTT
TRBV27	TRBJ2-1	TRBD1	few	CASSLRQGGYNEQFF	TGTGCCAGCAGTTTAAGACAGGGGGGCTACAATGAGCAGTTCTTC
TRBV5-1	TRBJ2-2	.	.	CASSWDFSGELFF	TGCGCCAGCAGCTGGGACTTCTCCGGGGAGCTGTTTTTT
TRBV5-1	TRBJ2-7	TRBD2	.	CASGRLAGGPNEQYF	TGCGCCAGCGGCCGACTAGCGGGGGGGCCGAACGAGCAGTACTTC
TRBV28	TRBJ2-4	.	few	CASSPNPGGGRLAKNIQYF	TGTGCCAGCAGTCCCAACCCCGGCGGGGGCCGGCTAGCCAAAAACATTCAGTACTTC
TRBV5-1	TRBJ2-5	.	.	CASSLGAGQAYQETQYF	TGCGCCAGCAGCTTGGGAGCGGGACAGGCGTACCAAGAGACCCAGTACTTC
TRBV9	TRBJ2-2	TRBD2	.	CASSVTTSGGPNTGELFF	TGTGCCAGCAGCGTAACTACTAGCGGGGGGCCCAACACCGGGGAGCTGTTTTTT
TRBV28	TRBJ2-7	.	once	CASSLLPYEQYF	TGTGCCAGCAGTCTACTCCCGTACGAGCAGTACTTC
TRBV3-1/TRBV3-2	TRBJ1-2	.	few	CASSFLGTTSNYGYTF	TGTGCCAGCAGCTTCCTGGGGACTACTTCTAACTATGGCTACACCTTC
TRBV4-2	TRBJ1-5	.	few	CASSQEAPGANQPQHF	TGTGCCAGCAGCCAAGAAGCGCCAGGGGCCAATCAGCCCCAGCATTTT
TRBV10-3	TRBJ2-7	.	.	CAISGGPRVNYEQYF	TGTGCCATCAGTGGGGGGCCCAGGGTAAATTACGAGCAGTACTTC
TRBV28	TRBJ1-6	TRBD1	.	CATTDRENSPLHF	TGTGCCACCACCGACAGGGAGAATTCACCCCTCCACTTT
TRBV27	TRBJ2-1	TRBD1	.	CASSLRQGAFNEQFF	TGTGCCAGCAGTTTGAGGCAGGGGGCGTTCAATGAGCAGTTCTTC
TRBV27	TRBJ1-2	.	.	CASSLGGFPYGYTF	TGTGCCAGCAGTTTAGGCGGGTTTCCCTATGGCTACACCTTC
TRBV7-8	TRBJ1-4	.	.	CASSPGLWGEKLFF	TGTGCCAGCAGCCCGGGACTCTGGGGAGAAAAACTGTTTTTT
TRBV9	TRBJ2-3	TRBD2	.	CASSVEKRGRGTDTQYF	TGTGCCAGCAGCGTTGAAAAGCGGGGGCGGGGCACAGATACGCAGTATTTT
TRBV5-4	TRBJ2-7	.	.	CASSLAQGGEQYF	TGTGCCAGCAGCTTGGCGCAGGGCGGCGAGCAGTACTTC
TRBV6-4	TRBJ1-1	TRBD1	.	CASSVVGQANTEAFF	TGTGCCAGCAGTGTGGTGGGACAGGCGAACACTGAAGCTTTCTTT
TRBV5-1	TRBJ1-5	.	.	CASSPGTSGEPQHF	TGCGCCAGCAGCCCAGGGACTTCGGGGGAGCCCCAGCATTTT
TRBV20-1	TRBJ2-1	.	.	CSARSRGEQFF	TGCAGTGCTAGATCCCGGGGTGAGCAGTTCTTC
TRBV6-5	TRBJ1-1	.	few	CASRPGQHNTEAFF	TGTGCCAGCAGACCCGGACAGCACAACACTGAAGCTTTCTTT
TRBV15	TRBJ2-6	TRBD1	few	CATSSGGDRGSGANVLTF	TGTGCCACCAGCTCTGGGGGGGACAGGGGTTCTGGGGCCAACGTCCTGACTTTC
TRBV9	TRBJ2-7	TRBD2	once	CASSPRLAGYYEQYF	TGTGCCAGCAGCCCAAGACTAGCGGGGTACTACGAGCAGTACTTC
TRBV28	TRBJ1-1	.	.	CASSLGTGTLNTEAFF	TGTGCCAGCAGTTTAGGGACCGGGACATTGAACACTGAAGCTTTCTTT
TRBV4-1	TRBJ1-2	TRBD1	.	CASSQEGQYGYTF	TGCGCCAGCAGCCAAGAGGGACAGTATGGCTACACCTTC
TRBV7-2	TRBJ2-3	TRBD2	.	CASSQLAGANTDTQYF	TGTGCCAGCAGCCAACTAGCGGGGGCCAACACAGATACGCAGTATTTT
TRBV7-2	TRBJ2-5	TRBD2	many	CASSLFPAGGRGETQYF	TGTGCCAGCAGCTTATTCCCAGCGGGGGGGCGAGGGGAGACCCAGTACTTC
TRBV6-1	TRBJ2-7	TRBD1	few	CASSEVATGGHEQYF	TGTGCCAGCAGTGAAGTCGCGACAGGGGGACACGAGCAGTACTTC
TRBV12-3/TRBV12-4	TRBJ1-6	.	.	CASTRDSGFPLHF	TGTGCCAGCACCCGGGACTCCGGATTCCCCCTCCACTTT
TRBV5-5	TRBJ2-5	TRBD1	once	CASSLRDREGETQYF	TGTGCCAGCAGCCTCCGGGACAGGGAAGGAGAGACCCAGTACTTC
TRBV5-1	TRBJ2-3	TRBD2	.	CASSLGAGATDTQYF	TGCGCCAGCAGCTTGGGAGCGGGGGCCACAGATACGCAGTATTTT
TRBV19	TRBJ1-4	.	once	CASSIMGQGGEKLFF	TGTGCCAGTAGTATTATGGGGCAGGGTGGCGAAAAACTGTTTTTT
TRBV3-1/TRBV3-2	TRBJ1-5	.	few	CASSQGRYQPQHF	TGTGCCAGCAGCCAAGGCAGGTATCAGCCCCAGCATTTT
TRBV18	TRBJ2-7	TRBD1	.	CASSPDREFEQYF	TGTGCCAGCTCACCGGACAGGGAGTTCGAGCAGTACTTC
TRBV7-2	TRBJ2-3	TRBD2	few	CASSPELAGGSNTQYF	TGTGCCAGCAGCCCGGAACTAGCGGGGGGCTCGAATACGCAGTATTTT
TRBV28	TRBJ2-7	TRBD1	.	CASRTGTVTYEQYF	TGTGCCAGCAGAACCGGGACAGTCACCTACGAGCAGTACTTC
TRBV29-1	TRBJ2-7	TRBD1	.	CSVRTGGSYEQYF	TGCAGCGTCCGGACAGGGGGCTCCTACGAGCAGTACTTC
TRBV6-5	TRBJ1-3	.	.	CANSQGANSGNTIYF	TGTGCCAATTCACAGGGTGCCAACTCTGGAAACACCATATATTTT
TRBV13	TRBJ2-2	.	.	CASSLRRGHDTGELFF	TGTGCCAGCAGCTTAAGGAGGGGGCACGACACCGGGGAGCTGTTTTTT
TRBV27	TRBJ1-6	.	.	CASSPWGGVGVYNSPLHF	TGTGCCAGCAGTCCCTGGGGGGGGGTGGGCGTTTATAATTCACCCCTCCACTTT
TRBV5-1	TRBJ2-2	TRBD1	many	CASRIPGTGDTGELFF	TGCGCCAGCCGAATCCCCGGGACAGGGGACACCGGGGAGCTGTTTTTT
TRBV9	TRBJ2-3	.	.	CASSSTTGTTTDTQYF	TGTGCCAGCAGCTCGACGACAGGCACTACCACAGATACGCAGTATTTT
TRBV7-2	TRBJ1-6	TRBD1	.	CASSNAGQGNNSPLHF	TGTGCCAGCAGCAATGCGGGACAGGGTAATAATTCACCCCTCCACTTT